The table lists the clone carrying this TCR beta chain with many counts. These data come from a study of T cells after yellow fever vaccination. TCRdb re-called the 5' RACE reads through MiXCR, storing one row per CDR3 protein. In the table there are around 250,000 distinct CDR3 sequences, about 5.2% of which are singletons. Trimming cost V 6 bases and J 3 bases; bases outside gene matches: 5. The CDR3 runs 15 residues. Material: CD4+ T cells sorted from PBMCs, obtained on the day of the yellow fever booster vaccination. This clonotype was sampled from a man aged 18 to 35 who received the YFV17D yellow fever vaccine. The chain joins TRBV12-3 or TRBV12-4 to TRBJ1-6; TRBD1 aligns across 7 bases. CDR3 in DNA: TGTGCCAGCAGCCCCGGGACAGTCTATAATTCACCCCTCCACTTT. Protein sequence: CASSPGTVYNSPLHF.